The 3 T cell receptor beta chains presented below share a single source sample, sequenced in a study of technical replicates of blood from several donors. Only in-frame clones appear in the TCRdb table, and some are missing; sequencing was by immunoSEQ multiplex PCR. The sample lists 45,000 to 55,000 clones; around 95% were seen once. Specimen: T cells isolated from PBMCs. The origin of the receptors is a human donor in good health.

The V gene is TRBV29-1, the J gene TRBJ1-2, with D possibly being TRBD1 (6 bases). The germline CDR1 and CDR2 sequences are SQVTM and ANQGSEA. Between the trimmed V and J ends, which lost 6 bases and 10 bases, there was a span of 15 bases. The CDR3 contains 11 residues. The CDR3 spells CSVASGQYYTF. The CDR3 DNA reads as TGCAGCGTCGCGAGCGGACAGTACTACACCTTC.

This chain links TRBV11-2 with TRBJ1-2, with 7 bases aligning to TRBD1. This CDR3 has 15 amino acids. Per the germline V gene, CDR1 is SGHAT and CDR2 is FQNNGV. Trimming took 3 bases from V and 4 from J; bases not matched to a gene: 8. The CDR3 sequence: CASSFGRGQFYGYTF. The CDR3 bases are TGTGCCAGCAGCTTTGGCCGGGGACAGTTCTATGGCTACACCTTC.

Worth noting for this clone: Other DNA sequences in the sample encode the same CDR3. This chain links TRBV18 with TRBJ2-1; D is unresolved. Germline V gene sequence: CDR1 KGHSH, CDR2 LQKENI. The ends were cut back, 3 bases at V and 7 bases at J, with 4 bases in the middle. The length of the CDR3 is 11 residues. The CDR3 protein is CASSPSNEQFF. The CDR3 coding sequence is TGTGCCAGCTCACCGAGTAATGAGCAGTTCTTC. Full variable domain (outside the CDR3, taken from reference TRBV18 and TRBJ2-1): NAGVMQNPRHLVRRRGQEARLRCSPMKGHSHVYWYRQLPEEGLKFMVYLQKENIIDESGMPKERFSAEFPKEGPSILRIQQVVRGDSAAYFCASSPSNEQFFGPGTRLTVL.